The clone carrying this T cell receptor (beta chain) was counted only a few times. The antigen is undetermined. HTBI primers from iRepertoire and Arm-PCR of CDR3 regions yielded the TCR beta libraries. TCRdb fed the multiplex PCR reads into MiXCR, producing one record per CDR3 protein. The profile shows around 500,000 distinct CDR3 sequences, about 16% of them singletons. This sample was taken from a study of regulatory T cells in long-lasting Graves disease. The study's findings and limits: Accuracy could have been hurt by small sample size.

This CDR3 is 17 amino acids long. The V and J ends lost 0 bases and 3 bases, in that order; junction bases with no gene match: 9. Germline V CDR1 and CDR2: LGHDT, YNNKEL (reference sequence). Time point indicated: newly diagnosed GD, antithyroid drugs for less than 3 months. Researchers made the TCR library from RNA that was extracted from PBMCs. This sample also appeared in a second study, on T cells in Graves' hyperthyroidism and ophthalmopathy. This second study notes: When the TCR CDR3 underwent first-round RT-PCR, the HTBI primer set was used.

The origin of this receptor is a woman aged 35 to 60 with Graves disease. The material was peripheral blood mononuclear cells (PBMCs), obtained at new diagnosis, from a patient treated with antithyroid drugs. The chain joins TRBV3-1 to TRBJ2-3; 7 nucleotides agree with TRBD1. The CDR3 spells CASSQDMTGRGTDTQYF. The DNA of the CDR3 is TGTGCCAGCAGCCAAGATATGACAGGGCGAGGTACAGATACGCAGTATTTT.